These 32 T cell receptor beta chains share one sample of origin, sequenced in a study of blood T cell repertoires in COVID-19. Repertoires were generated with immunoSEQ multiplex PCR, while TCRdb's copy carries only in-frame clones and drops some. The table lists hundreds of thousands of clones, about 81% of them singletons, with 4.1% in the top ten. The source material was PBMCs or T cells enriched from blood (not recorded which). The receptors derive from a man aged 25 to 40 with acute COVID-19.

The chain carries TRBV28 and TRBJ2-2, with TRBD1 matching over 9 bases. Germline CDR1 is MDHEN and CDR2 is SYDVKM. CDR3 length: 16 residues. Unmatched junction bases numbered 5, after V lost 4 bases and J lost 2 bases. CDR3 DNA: TGTGCCAGCAGTTCCGCGGGACAGGGCAACACCGGGGAGCTGTTTTTT. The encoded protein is CASSSAGQGNTGELFF.

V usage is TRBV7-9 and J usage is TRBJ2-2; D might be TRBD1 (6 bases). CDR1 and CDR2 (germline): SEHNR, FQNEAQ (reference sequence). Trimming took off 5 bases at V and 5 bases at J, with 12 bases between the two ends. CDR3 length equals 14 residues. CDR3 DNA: TGTGCCAGCAGCGTAAACAGGGCGACCGGGGAGCTGTTTTTT. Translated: CASSVNRATGELFF.

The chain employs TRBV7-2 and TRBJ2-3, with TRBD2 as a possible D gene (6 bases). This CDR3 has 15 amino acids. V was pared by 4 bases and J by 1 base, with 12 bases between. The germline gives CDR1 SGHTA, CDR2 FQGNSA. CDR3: CASSSSGLGTDTQYF. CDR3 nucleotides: TGTGCCAGCAGCTCTTCGGGACTCGGCACAGATACGCAGTATTTT.

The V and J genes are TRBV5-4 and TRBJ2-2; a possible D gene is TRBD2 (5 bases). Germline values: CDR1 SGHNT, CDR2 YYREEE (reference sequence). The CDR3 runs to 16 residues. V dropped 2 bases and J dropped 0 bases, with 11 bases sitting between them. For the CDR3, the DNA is TGTGCCAGCAGCTTTCCGGACTGGACGAACACCGGGGAGCTGTTTTTT. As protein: CASSFPDWTNTGELFF.

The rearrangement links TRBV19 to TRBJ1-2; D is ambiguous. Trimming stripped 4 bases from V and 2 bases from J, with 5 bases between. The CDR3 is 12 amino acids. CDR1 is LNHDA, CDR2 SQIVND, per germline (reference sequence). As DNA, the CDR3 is TGTGCCAGTAGTAGGCAAAACTATGGCTACACCTTC. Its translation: CASSRQNYGYTF. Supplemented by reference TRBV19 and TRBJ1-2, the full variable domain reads DGGITQSPKYLFRKEGQNVTLSCEQNLNHDAMYWYRQDPGQGLRLIYYSQIVNDFQKGDIAEGYSVSREKKESFPLTVTSAQKNPTAFYLCASSRQNYGYTFGSGTRLTVV.

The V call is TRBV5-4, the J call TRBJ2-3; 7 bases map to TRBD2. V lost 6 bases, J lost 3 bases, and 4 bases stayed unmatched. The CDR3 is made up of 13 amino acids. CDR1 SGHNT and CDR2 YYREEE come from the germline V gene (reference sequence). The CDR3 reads CASTERGTDTQYF. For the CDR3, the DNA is TGTGCCAGCACTGAGCGGGGTACAGATACGCAGTATTTT.

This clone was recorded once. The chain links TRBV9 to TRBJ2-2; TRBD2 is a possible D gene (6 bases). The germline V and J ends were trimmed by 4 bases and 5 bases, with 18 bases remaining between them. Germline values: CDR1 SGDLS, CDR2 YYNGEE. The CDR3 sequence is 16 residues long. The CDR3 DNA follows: TGTGCCAGCAGCCCTATGGCGGGGATGAATACCGGGGAGCTGTTTTTT. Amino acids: CASSPMAGMNTGELFF.

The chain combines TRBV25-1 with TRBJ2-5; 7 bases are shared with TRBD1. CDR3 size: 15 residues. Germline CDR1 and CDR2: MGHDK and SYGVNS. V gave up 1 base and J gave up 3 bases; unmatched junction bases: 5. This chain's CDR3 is CASSELDRRKETQYF. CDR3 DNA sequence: TGTGCCAGCAGTGAATTGGACAGGCGAAAAGAGACCCAGTACTTC.

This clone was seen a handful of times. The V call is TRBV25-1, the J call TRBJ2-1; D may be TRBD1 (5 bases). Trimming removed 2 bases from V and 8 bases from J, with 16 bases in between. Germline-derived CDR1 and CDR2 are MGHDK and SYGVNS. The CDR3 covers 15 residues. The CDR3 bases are TGTGCCAGCAGTGAAGAGGCGGAAAAGGGGTATGAGCAGTTCTTC. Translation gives CASSEEAEKGYEQFF.

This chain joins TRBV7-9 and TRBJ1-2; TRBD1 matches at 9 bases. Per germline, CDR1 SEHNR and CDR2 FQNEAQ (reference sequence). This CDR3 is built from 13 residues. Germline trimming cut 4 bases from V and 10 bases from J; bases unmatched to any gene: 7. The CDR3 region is CASSSGTGPIYTF. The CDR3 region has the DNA TGTGCCAGCAGCTCCGGGACAGGGCCCATCTACACCTTC.

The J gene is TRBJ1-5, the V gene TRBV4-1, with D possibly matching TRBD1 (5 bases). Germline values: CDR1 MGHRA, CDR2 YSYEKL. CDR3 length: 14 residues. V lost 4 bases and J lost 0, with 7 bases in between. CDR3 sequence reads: CASSPTVSNQPQHF. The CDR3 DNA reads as TGCGCCAGCAGCCCGACAGTTAGCAATCAGCCCCAGCATTTT.

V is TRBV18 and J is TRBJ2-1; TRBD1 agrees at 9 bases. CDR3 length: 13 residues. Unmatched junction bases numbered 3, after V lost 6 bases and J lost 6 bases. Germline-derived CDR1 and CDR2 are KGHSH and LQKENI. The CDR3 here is CASSTDRGNEQFF. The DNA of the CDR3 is TGTGCCAGCTCGACGGACAGGGGCAATGAGCAGTTCTTC. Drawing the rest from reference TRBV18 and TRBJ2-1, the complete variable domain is NAGVMQNPRHLVRRRGQEARLRCSPMKGHSHVYWYRQLPEEGLKFMVYLQKENIIDESGMPKERFSAEFPKEGPSILRIQQVVRGDSAAYFCASSTDRGNEQFFGPGTRLTVL.

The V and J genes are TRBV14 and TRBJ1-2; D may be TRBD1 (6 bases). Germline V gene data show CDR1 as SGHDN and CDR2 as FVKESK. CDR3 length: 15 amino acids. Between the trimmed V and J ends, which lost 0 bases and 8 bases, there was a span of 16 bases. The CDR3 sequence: CASSQDLGQGRGYTF. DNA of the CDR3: TGTGCCAGCAGCCAAGATCTTGGCCAGGGGAGAGGCTACACCTTC.

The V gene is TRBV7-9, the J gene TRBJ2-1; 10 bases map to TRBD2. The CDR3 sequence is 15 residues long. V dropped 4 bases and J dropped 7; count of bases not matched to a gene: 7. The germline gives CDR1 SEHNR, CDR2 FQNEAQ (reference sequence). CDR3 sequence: CASSSLAGVVNEQFF. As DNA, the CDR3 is TGTGCCAGCAGCTCGCTAGCGGGAGTTGTTAATGAGCAGTTCTTC. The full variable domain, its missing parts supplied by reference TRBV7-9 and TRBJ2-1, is DTGVSQNPRHKITKRGQNVTFRCDPISEHNRLYWYRQTLGQGPEFLTYFQNEAQLEKSRLLSDRFSAERPKGSFSTLEIQRTEQGDSAMYLCASSSLAGVVNEQFFGPGTRLTVL.

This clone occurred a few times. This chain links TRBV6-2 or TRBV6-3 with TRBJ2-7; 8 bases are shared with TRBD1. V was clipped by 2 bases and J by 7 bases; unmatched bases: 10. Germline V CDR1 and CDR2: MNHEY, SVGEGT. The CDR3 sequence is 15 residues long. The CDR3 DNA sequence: TGTGCCAGCAGTTACGCCGGGACAGGAGTTGGGGAGCAGTACGTC. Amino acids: CASSYAGTGVGEQYV.

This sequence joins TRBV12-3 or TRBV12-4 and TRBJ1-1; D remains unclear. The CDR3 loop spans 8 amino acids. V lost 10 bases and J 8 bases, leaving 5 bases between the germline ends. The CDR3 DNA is TGTGCCATCCAGGAAGCTTTCTTT. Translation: CAIQEAFF.

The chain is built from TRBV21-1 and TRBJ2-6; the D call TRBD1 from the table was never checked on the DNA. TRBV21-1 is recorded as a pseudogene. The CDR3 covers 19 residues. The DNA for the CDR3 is TGTGCCAGCAGCAAGCCGTGGGGCAGGGGGGACTCTGGGGCCAACGTCCTGACTTTC. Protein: CASSKPWGRGDSGANVLTF.

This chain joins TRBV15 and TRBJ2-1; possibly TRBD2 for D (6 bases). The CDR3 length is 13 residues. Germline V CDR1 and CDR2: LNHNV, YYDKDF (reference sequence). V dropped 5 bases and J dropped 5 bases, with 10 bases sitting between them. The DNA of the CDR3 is TGTGCCACCAGCGCAGCGGGTAACAATGAGCAGTTCTTC. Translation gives CATSAAGNNEQFF.

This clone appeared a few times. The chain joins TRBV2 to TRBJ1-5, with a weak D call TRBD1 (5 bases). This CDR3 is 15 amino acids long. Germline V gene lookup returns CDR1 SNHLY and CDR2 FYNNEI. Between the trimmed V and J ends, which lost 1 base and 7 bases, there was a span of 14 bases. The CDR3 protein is CASSEGGVPSQPQHF. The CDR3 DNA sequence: TGTGCCAGCAGTGAAGGGGGGGTCCCAAGCCAGCCCCAGCATTTT.

CDR3 sequence: CASGLGQYTDTQYF. In nucleotides, the CDR3 is TGTGCTAGTGGTTTGGGGCAGTACACAGATACGCAGTATTTT. This rearrangement joins TRBV12-5 to TRBJ2-3; the D is unclear. Germline V lookup: CDR1 LGHNT, CDR2 FRNRAP. This CDR3 spans 14 amino acids. Trimming took off 1 base at V and 2 bases at J, with 7 bases between the two ends.

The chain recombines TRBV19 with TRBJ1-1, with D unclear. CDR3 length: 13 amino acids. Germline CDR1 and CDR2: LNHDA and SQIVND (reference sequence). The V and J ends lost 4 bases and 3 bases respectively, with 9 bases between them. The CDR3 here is CASSTHWYTEAFF. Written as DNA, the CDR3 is TGTGCCAGTAGTACCCACTGGTACACTGAAGCTTTCTTT.

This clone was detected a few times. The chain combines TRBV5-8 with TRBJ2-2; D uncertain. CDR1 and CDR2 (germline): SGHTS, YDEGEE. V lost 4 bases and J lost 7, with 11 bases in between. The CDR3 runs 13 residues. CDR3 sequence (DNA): TGTGCCAGCAGCCGATCTGAGGTCGGGGAGCTGTTTTTT. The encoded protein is CASSRSEVGELFF.

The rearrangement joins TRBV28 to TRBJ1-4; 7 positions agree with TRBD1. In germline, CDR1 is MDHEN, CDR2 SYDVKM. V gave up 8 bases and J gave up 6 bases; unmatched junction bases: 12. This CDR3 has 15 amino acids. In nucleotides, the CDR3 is TGTGCCAGCGGAACCCGTGACAGGGAGCATGAAAAACTGTTTTTT. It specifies CASGTRDREHEKLFF.

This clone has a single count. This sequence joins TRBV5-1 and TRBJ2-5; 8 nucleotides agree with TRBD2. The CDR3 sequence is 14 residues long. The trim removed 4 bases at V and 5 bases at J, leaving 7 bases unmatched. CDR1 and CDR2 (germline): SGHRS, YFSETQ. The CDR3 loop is CASSTLAGRETQYF. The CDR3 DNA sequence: TGCGCCAGCAGCACGTTAGCGGGAAGGGAGACCCAGTACTTC. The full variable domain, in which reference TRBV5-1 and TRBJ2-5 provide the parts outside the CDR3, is KAGVTQTPRYLIKTRGQQVTLSCSPISGHRSVSWYQQTPGQGLQFLFEYFSETQRNKGNFPGRFSGRQFSNSRSEMNVSTLELGDSALYLCASSTLAGRETQYFGPGTRLLVL.

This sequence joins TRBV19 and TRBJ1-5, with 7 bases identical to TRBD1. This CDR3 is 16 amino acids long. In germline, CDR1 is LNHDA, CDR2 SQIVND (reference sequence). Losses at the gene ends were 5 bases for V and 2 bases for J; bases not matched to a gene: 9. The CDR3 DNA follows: TGTGCCAGTAGTTCAGGGGGTATATCCGGCAATCAGCCCCAGCATTTT. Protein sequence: CASSSGGISGNQPQHF.

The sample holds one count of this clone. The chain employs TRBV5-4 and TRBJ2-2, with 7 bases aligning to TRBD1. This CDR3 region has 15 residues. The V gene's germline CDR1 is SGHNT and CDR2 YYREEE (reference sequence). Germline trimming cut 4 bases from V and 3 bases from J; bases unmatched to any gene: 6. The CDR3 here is CASSLQGTDTGELFF. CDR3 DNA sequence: TGTGCCAGCAGCCTACAGGGGACGGACACCGGGGAGCTGTTTTTT.

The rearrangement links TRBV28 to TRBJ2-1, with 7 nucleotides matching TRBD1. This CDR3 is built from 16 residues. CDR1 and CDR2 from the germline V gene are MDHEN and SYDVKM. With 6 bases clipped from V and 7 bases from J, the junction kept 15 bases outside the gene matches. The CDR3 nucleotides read TGTGCCAGCAGCCCCCCAAAGACAGGGATCGCAAATGAGCAGTTCTTC. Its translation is CASSPPKTGIANEQFF.

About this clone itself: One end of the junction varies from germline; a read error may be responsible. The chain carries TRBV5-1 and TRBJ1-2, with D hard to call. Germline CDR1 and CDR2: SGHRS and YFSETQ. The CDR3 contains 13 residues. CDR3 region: CASSKAGTYGYTF. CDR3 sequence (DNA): TGTGCCAGCAGCAAGGCAGGTACCTATGGCTACACCTTC. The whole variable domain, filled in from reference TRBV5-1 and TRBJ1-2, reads KAGVTQTPRYLIKTRGQQVTLSCSPISGHRSVSWYQQTPGQGLQFLFEYFSETQRNKGNFPGRFSGRQFSNSRSEMNVSTLELGDSALYLCASSKAGTYGYTFGSGTRLTVV.

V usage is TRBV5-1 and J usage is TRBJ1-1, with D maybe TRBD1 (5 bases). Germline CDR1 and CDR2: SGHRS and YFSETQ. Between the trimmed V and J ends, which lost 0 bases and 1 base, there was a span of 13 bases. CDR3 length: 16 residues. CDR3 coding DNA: TGCGCCAGCAGCTTGGCCGGTCAGGGCCAGAACACTGAAGCTTTCTTT. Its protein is CASSLAGQGQNTEAFF.

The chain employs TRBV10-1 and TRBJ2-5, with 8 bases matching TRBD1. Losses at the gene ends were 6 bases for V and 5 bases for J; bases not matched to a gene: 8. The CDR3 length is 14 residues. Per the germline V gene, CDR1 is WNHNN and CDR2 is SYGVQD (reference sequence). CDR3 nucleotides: TGCGCCAGCAGCAGGACAGGGTCGGGGGAGACCCAGTACTTC. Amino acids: CASSRTGSGETQYF.

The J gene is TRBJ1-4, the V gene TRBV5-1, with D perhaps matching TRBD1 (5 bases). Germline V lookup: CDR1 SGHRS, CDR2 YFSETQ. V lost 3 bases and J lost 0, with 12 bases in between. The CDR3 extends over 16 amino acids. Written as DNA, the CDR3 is TGCGCCAGCAGCTCCCTTCCAGGGTCAACTAATGAAAAACTGTTTTTT. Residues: CASSSLPGSTNEKLFF.

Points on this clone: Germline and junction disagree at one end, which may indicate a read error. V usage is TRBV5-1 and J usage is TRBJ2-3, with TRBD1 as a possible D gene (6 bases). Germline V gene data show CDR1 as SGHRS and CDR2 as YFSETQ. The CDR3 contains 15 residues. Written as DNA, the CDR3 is TGCGCCAGCAGCTTCCAGGACAGCTCCACAAATACGCAGTATTTT. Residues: CASSFQDSSTNTQYF.